The next 31 T cell receptor beta chains were all read from a single sample in a study of PD-L1 blockade in urothelial cancer (dated by TCRdb to about 2017). The protocol used for the library was the immunoSEQ multiplex PCR assay. TCRdb took over this immuneACCESS table, retaining in-frame rearrangements with V and J assigned. Such tables are incomplete; in checked studies, under half of the missing clones stem from an unresolved V gene, and the remainder is unexplained. The sample table lists 20,000 to 25,000 clones, around 90% of them with a count of one. In total, the top ten clones hold about 16% of the sample. The input for sequencing was PBMCs, taken around atezolizumab (anti-PD-L1) treatment. Receptor source: a woman between 55 and 75 years old with urothelial cancer.

The V call is TRBV18, the J call TRBJ2-2, with 10 bases matching TRBD2. Trimming removed 3 bases from V and 4 bases from J; junction bases left unmatched: 2. Per the germline V gene, CDR1 is KGHSH and CDR2 is LQKENI. The CDR3 runs to 15 residues. The chain's CDR3 is CASSPLAGVTGELFF. The CDR3 nucleotides read TGTGCCAGCTCACCGCTAGCGGGAGTCACCGGGGAGCTGTTTTTT.

This chain links TRBV7-3 with TRBJ2-1; TRBD2 matches at 11 bases. Germline V lookup: CDR1 SGHTA, CDR2 FQGTGA. J gave up 2 bases and V 5 bases, and 17 bases lay outside the gene matches. There are 20 residues in the CDR3. DNA for the CDR3: TGTGCCAGCAGCAAAGGCAGCTTACTAGCGGGAGCCCTAGCCTACAATGAGCAGTTCTTC. The encoded protein is CASSKGSLLAGALAYNEQFF.

J is TRBJ2-1 and V is TRBV18, with D perhaps TRBD1 (6 bases). CDR3 length: 16 residues. Germline V gene lookup returns CDR1 KGHSH and CDR2 LQKENI. V lost 2 bases and J lost 2, with 13 bases in between. The CDR3 DNA sequence: TGTGCCAGCTCACCAACAGGGCCCCCAACCTACAATGAGCAGTTCTTC. Amino acid sequence: CASSPTGPPTYNEQFF.

V and J are TRBV4-2 and TRBJ1-1; no clear D. The V and J ends lost 2 bases and 3 bases respectively, with 13 bases between them. Germline V gives CDR1 LGHNA, CDR2 YNFKEQ. The CDR3 covers 15 residues. The CDR3 bases are TGTGCCAGCAGCCAAAGTGCCGGGGAAGACACTGAAGCTTTCTTT. Protein product: CASSQSAGEDTEAFF.

CDR3: CASSSDRRTGELFF. For the CDR3, the DNA is TGTGCCAGCAGCTCTGACAGACGGACCGGGGAGCTGTTTTTT. The chain uses TRBV7-2 and TRBJ2-2, with a possible D match to TRBD1 (5 bases). The CDR3 spans 14 residues. Germline V CDR1 and CDR2: SGHTA, FQGNSA. Trimming took off 4 bases at V and 5 bases at J, with 11 bases between the two ends.

This chain joins TRBV2 and TRBJ2-5; D gene unclear. V lost 7 bases, J lost 1 base, and 13 bases lay in between. This CDR3 region has 14 residues. The germline gives CDR1 SNHLY, CDR2 FYNNEI. The CDR3 loop is CASKNARLQETQYF. The CDR3 DNA sequence: TGTGCCAGCAAGAACGCCCGACTCCAAGAGACCCAGTACTTC.

The chain is built from TRBV28 and TRBJ1-1; tentatively, D is TRBD1 (6 bases). The CDR3 totals 13 residues. The germline V gene encodes CDR1 MDHEN and CDR2 SYDVKM. V was cut by 3 bases and J by 10 bases, with 15 bases left in between. The CDR3 protein is CASSLSRGGTAFF. In DNA form, the CDR3 reads TGTGCCAGCAGTTTGTCCAGGGGAGGGACAGCTTTCTTT.

The chain carries TRBV19 and TRBJ1-1, with TRBD1 matching over 7 bases. The CDR3 extends over 14 amino acids. The V gene end was trimmed by 6 bases and the J gene end by 0 bases; junction bases not matched to a gene: 4. Germline CDR1 and CDR2: LNHDA and SQIVND (reference sequence). CDR3 amino acids: CASRTQGLNTEAFF. CDR3 nucleotide sequence: TGTGCCAGTAGAACACAGGGGTTGAACACTGAAGCTTTCTTT.

This clone was observed a single time. This chain connects TRBV5-1 to TRBJ2-7; TRBD1 matches 8 bases. The V gene's germline CDR1 is SGHRS and CDR2 YFSETQ. V was pared by 0 bases and J by 6 bases, with 14 bases of the junction left unmatched. The CDR3 spans 17 residues. For the CDR3, the DNA is TGCGCCAGCAGCTTGGCCATCTTGGACAGGGCTAAAACCGAGCAGTACTTC. Its translation is CASSLAILDRAKTEQYF. Drawing the rest from reference TRBV5-1 and TRBJ2-7, the complete variable domain is KAGVTQTPRYLIKTRGQQVTLSCSPISGHRSVSWYQQTPGQGLQFLFEYFSETQRNKGNFPGRFSGRQFSNSRSEMNVSTLELGDSALYLCASSLAILDRAKTEQYFGPGTRLTVT.

The rearrangement uses TRBV5-5 and TRBJ1-1; D remains ambiguous. CDR3 length: 14 amino acids. Germline CDR1 and CDR2: SGHKS and YYEKEE (reference sequence). V shed 0 bases and J shed 1 base, with 7 bases lying between them. This CDR3 is CASSLVEPNTEAFF. CDR3 sequence (DNA): TGTGCCAGCAGCTTGGTGGAGCCGAACACTGAAGCTTTCTTT.

The chain is built from TRBV7-2 and TRBJ2-5, with a possible D match to TRBD2 (6 bases). The CDR3 spans 12 residues. The V end was cut by 0 bases, the J end by 7 bases, with 6 bases between. CDR1 is SGHTA, CDR2 FQGNSA, per germline. The CDR3 DNA reads as TGTGCCAGCAGCTTAGCGGGGGGGACCCAGTACTTC. Protein sequence: CASSLAGGTQYF.

The rearrangement links TRBV10-2 to TRBJ2-7; 11 bases are a match to TRBD2. The V segment lost 7 bases and the J segment 5 bases; nucleotides outside the gene matches: 7. Germline V gives CDR1 WSHSY, CDR2 SAAADI. The CDR3 loop spans 14 amino acids. As DNA, the CDR3 is TGCGCCAGCACTGCTAGCGGGAGGTTCAACGAGCAGTACTTC. Residues: CASTASGRFNEQYF.

The gene calls are TRBV7-6 and TRBJ2-3, with D perhaps matching TRBD2 (5 bases). This CDR3 is built from 14 residues. Germline CDR1 reads SGHVS; CDR2 reads FNYEAQ. V lost 0 bases, J lost 3 bases, and 7 bases lay in between. In DNA, the CDR3 is TGTGCCAGCAGCTTAGCGGGAGTGACAGATACGCAGTATTTT. Residues: CASSLAGVTDTQYF.

The chain is built from TRBV27 and TRBJ2-6; D ambiguous. From germline, CDR1 is MNHEY and CDR2 SMNVEV (reference sequence). The CDR3 sequence is 13 residues long. Trimming shortened V by 3 bases and J by 2 bases, and 2 bases separated the two germline ends. This CDR3 is CASSFAGANVLTF. The CDR3 DNA reads TGTGCCAGCAGTTTCGCTGGGGCCAACGTCCTGACTTTC.

This clone was picked up a small number of times. The V gene is TRBV11-2, the J gene TRBJ2-7; the D gene is possibly TRBD1 (5 bases). V was shortened by 2 bases and J by 4 bases, with 12 bases between the two germline ends. Germline lookup yields CDR1 SGHAT and CDR2 FQNNGV. The CDR3 is 14 residues long. This chain's CDR3 is CASSLIARAYEQYF. The CDR3 bases are TGTGCCAGCAGCTTAATTGCCAGGGCGTACGAGCAGTACTTC.

CDR3 DNA: TGTGCCAGCAGTGGGGCGGGGGCCCGTAGCGAGCAGTTCTTC. This codes for CASSGAGARSEQFF. The J gene is TRBJ2-1, the V gene TRBV25-1; possible D gene TRBD2, 7 bases. Trimming stripped 4 bases from V and 10 bases from J, with 17 bases between. Germline lookup yields CDR1 MGHDK and CDR2 SYGVNS. CDR3 size: 14 residues.

This chain joins TRBV5-4 and TRBJ2-1, with TRBD2 matching over 14 bases. This CDR3 contains 18 residues. With V trimmed by 4 bases and J by 1 base, 7 bases remained unmatched. Germline V CDR1 and CDR2: SGHNT, YYREEE (reference sequence). The CDR3 region has the DNA TGTGCCAGCAGCCCGAGGACTAGCGGGGGGACTTCCTACAATGAGCAGTTCTTC. Encoded protein: CASSPRTSGGTSYNEQFF. Combining the CDR3 with reference TRBV5-4 and TRBJ2-1 gives the whole variable domain ETGVTQSPTHLIKTRGQQVTLRCSSQSGHNTVSWYQQALGQGPQFIFQYYREEENGRGNFPPRFSGLQFPNYSSELNVNALELDDSALYLCASSPRTSGGTSYNEQFFGPGTRLTVL.

This clone is a singleton in its sample. This chain joins TRBV7-9 and TRBJ2-2, with a weak D call TRBD1 (6 bases). V lost 5 bases, J lost 5 bases, and 9 bases lay in between. CDR3 size: 13 residues. Germline V CDR1 and CDR2: SEHNR, FQNEAQ (reference sequence). The CDR3 loop reads CASSTQGTGELFF. For the CDR3, the DNA is TGTGCCAGCAGCACACAGGGAACCGGGGAGCTGTTTTTT.

This chain uses TRBV6-5 with TRBJ2-7, with D unresolved. Germline V gene lookup returns CDR1 MNHEY and CDR2 SVGAGI. The ends were cut back, 3 bases at V and 2 bases at J, with 8 bases in the middle. The CDR3 length is 13 residues. The CDR3 sequence: CASSYSPTYEQYF. The CDR3, as DNA: TGTGCCAGCAGTTATTCTCCTACCTACGAGCAGTACTTC.

The chain uses TRBV5-6 and TRBJ2-7; weak D call: TRBD2 (6 bases). Trimming took 7 bases from V and 0 from J, leaving 11 bases between them. Per germline, CDR1 SGHDT and CDR2 YYEEEE. CDR3 length: 13 amino acids. DNA of the CDR3: TGTGCCAGCGAGCTGCGGGGCTCCTACGAGCAGTACTTC. Translation gives CASELRGSYEQYF.

This chain uses TRBV27 with TRBJ2-7; 14 bases map to TRBD2. Germline CDR1 reads MNHEY; CDR2 reads SMNVEV (reference sequence). The CDR3 is 17 amino acids. V trimming: 7 bases; J trimming: 0 bases; junction bases outside the gene matches: 8. Here the CDR3 reads CASKRLAGGPLSYEQYF. CDR3 DNA: TGTGCCAGCAAGAGACTAGCGGGAGGGCCCCTCTCCTACGAGCAGTACTTC.

The chain links TRBV11-2 to TRBJ2-1, with 8 nucleotides matching TRBD2. Trimming at V came to 0 bases and at J to 0 bases, leaving 1 base not matched to a gene. CDR1 and CDR2 (germline): SGHAT, FQNNGV. This CDR3 is built from 16 residues. The CDR3 nucleotides are TGTGCCAGCAGCTTAGAGAGCGGGAGCTCCTACAATGAGCAGTTCTTC. This codes for CASSLESGSSYNEQFF.

This clone showed up just a few times. The genes are TRBV11-1 and TRBJ2-1, with a tentative D call TRBD1 (6 bases). This CDR3 is 16 amino acids long. Germline-derived CDR1 and CDR2 are SGHAT and FQDESV (reference sequence). V was clipped by 0 bases and J by 6 bases, with 15 bases between them. The CDR3 spells CASSLARGGEGNEQFF. CDR3 nucleotides: TGTGCCAGCAGCTTAGCGCGAGGGGGAGAGGGCAATGAGCAGTTCTTC.

V usage is TRBV5-1 and J usage is TRBJ2-7; TRBD1 matches at 7 bases. J was trimmed by 2 bases and V by 4 bases; bases with no gene match: 6. The CDR3 runs to 14 residues. From germline, CDR1 is SGHRS and CDR2 YFSETQ. The CDR3 protein is CASSPGTVPYEQYF. CDR3 nucleotides: TGCGCCAGCAGCCCAGGGACAGTTCCCTACGAGCAGTACTTC.

The rearrangement uses TRBV9 and TRBJ2-3; D possibly corresponds to TRBD2 (5 bases). V dropped 0 bases and J dropped 1 base, with 9 bases sitting between them. The CDR3 covers 15 residues. Germline loops: CDR1 SGDLS, CDR2 YYNGEE. This CDR3 is CASSVGASRTDTQYF. The CDR3 nucleotides read TGTGCCAGCAGCGTAGGGGCTAGCCGCACAGATACGCAGTATTTT.

V usage is TRBV6-1 and J usage is TRBJ2-3; maybe TRBD1 (6 bases). Trimming took 7 bases from V and 0 from J, leaving 8 bases between them. Germline values: CDR1 MNHNS, CDR2 SASEGT. This CDR3 has 13 amino acids. The CDR3 coding sequence is TGTGCCAGCACCACAGGGAGCACAGATACGCAGTATTTT. Encoded protein: CASTTGSTDTQYF.

The chain combines TRBV4-1 with TRBJ2-2, with a weak D call TRBD1 (6 bases). The germline CDR1 and CDR2 sequences are MGHRA and YSYEKL. V lost 1 base and J lost 5, with 11 bases in between. The CDR3 runs 15 residues. This CDR3 is CASSQVLRGTGELFF. In nucleotides, the CDR3 is TGCGCCAGCAGCCAAGTTCTCAGGGGAACCGGGGAGCTGTTTTTT.

The rearrangement uses TRBV19 and TRBJ2-2, with 10 positions matching TRBD2. The CDR3 contains 17 residues. The V gene's germline CDR1 is LNHDA and CDR2 SQIVND (reference sequence). J gave up 4 bases and V 3 bases, and 8 bases lay outside the gene matches. The CDR3: CASSIFASGSSTGELFF. As DNA, the CDR3 is TGTGCCAGTAGTATTTTTGCTAGCGGGAGTAGCACCGGGGAGCTGTTTTTT.

The CDR3 nucleotides are TGTGCCAGCAGTTTGACAGGGCTGGGGACCCAGTACTTC. Protein product: CASSLTGLGTQYF. V usage is TRBV2 and J usage is TRBJ2-5; 7 bases align to TRBD1. Germline trimming cut 5 bases from V and 7 bases from J; bases unmatched to any gene: 7. Looked up from germline, CDR1 is SNHLY and CDR2 is FYNNEI. The length of the CDR3 is 13 residues. The variable domain in full, completed from reference TRBV2 and TRBJ2-5, reads EPEVTQTPSHQVTQMGQEVILRCVPISNHLYFYWYRQILGQKVEFLVSFYNNEISEKSEIFDDQFSVERPDGSNFTLKIRSTKLEDSAMYFCASSLTGLGTQYFGPGTRLLVL.

This clone is labeled as medium-sized. J is TRBJ1-2 and V is TRBV13; 7 nucleotides match TRBD1. Germline CDR1 is PRHDT and CDR2 is FYEKMQ (reference sequence). V trimming: 0 bases; J trimming: 4 bases; junction bases outside the gene matches: 2. The CDR3 sequence is 14 residues long. CDR3 sequence reads: CASSLGTGAYGYTF. The CDR3 nucleotides are TGTGCCAGCAGCTTAGGCACAGGGGCCTATGGCTACACCTTC.

V is TRBV7-9 and J is TRBJ2-7, with TRBD2 as a possible D gene (5 bases). Trimming stripped 1 base from V and 10 bases from J, with 8 bases between. Germline values: CDR1 SEHNR, CDR2 FQNEAQ (reference sequence). The CDR3 length is 11 residues. The DNA for the CDR3 is TGTGCCAGCAGCTTAGAGCGGTCCCAGTACTTC. Translation: CASSLERSQYF.